Following are 27 T cell receptor beta chains from one sample sequenced in a study of T cells in Graves' hyperthyroidism and ophthalmopathy. Using RNA transcripts as the source, TCR beta CDR3 regions were amplified. First-round RT-PCR with HTBI primers amplified the TCR CDR3 region. MiXCR, run by TCRdb on the multiplex PCR reads, gives a single entry per CDR3 protein. The repertoire holds hundreds of thousands of distinct CDR3 sequences, approximately 19% seen once, with over 15% in the top ten. The sample taken for sequencing was blood. Source of these receptors: a woman between 45 and 60 years old with Graves' hyperthyroidism that later progressed to Graves' ophthalmopathy.

The chain employs TRBV2 and TRBJ1-2; no definite D call. The germline V and J ends were trimmed by 2 bases and 2 bases, with 9 bases remaining between them. Germline V gene data show CDR1 as SNHLY and CDR2 as FYNNEI. CDR3 size: 14 residues. CDR3 DNA sequence: TGTGCCAGCAGTGAACTGGCAGGCAACTATGGCTACACCTTC. Translated: CASSELAGNYGYTF.

This clonotype was seen ten or more times. The J gene is TRBJ2-3, the V gene TRBV3-1; D call uncertain. CDR1 and CDR2 (germline): LGHDT, YNNKEL (reference sequence). The V end lost 0 bases, the J end lost 6 bases, and 13 bases lay between the germline ends. This CDR3 contains 15 residues. For the CDR3, the DNA is TGTGCCAGCAGCCAAGATTTTGAACGTAGGGATACGCAGTATTTT. It yields the protein CASSQDFERRDTQYF.

This clonotype was found many times. V is TRBV11-2 and J is TRBJ1-1; no definite D call. CDR1 and CDR2 from the germline V gene are SGHAT and FQNNGV. V lost 0 bases to trimming and J lost 4 bases, with 9 bases between them. The CDR3 covers 14 residues. CDR3 amino acids: CASSLERPGTEAFF. DNA for the CDR3: TGTGCCAGCAGCTTAGAACGGCCGGGCACTGAAGCTTTCTTT.

This clonotype has at least ten counts. The J gene is TRBJ2-2, the V gene TRBV12-3 or TRBV12-4; 10 bases line up with TRBD2. This CDR3 is 17 amino acids long. V trimming: 3 bases; J trimming: 1 base; junction bases outside the gene matches: 5. The CDR3 DNA is TGTGCCAGCAGTTTGGTAGCGGGGGGCATGAACACCGGGGAGCTGTTTTTT. Translated: CASSLVAGGMNTGELFF.

This clonotype was counted many times. This chain joins TRBV7-8 and TRBJ2-7; 9 bases are shared with TRBD1. CDR1 and CDR2 from the germline V gene are SGHVS and FQNEAQ. This CDR3 comprises 15 residues. The J segment lost 6 bases and the V segment lost 5 bases, leaving 11 bases of the junction unmatched. In nucleotides, the CDR3 is TGTGCCAGCAGCCCACCCGGGACAGGGAGGTTCGAGCAGTACTTC. Translation gives CASSPPGTGRFEQYF. Filled out from reference TRBV7-8 and TRBJ2-7, the complete variable domain reads GAGVSQSPRYKVAKRGQDVALRCDPISGHVSLFWYQQALGQGPEFLTYFQNEAQLDKSGLPSDRFFAERPEGSVSTLKIQRTQQEDSAVYLCASSPPGTGRFEQYFGPGTRLTVT.

The V gene is TRBV12-3 or TRBV12-4, the J gene TRBJ1-4, with TRBD1 matching 10 bases. V lost 6 bases and J lost 3; bases outside the gene matches: 4. CDR3 length: 15 amino acids. The CDR3: CASRETGGPNEKLFF. The DNA for the CDR3 is TGTGCCAGCAGAGAGACAGGGGGCCCTAATGAAAAACTGTTTTTT.

The V call is TRBV20-1, the J call TRBJ2-2; D is uncertain. V was clipped by 0 bases and J by 0 bases, with 14 bases between them. Germline lookup yields CDR1 DFQATT and CDR2 SNEGSKA (reference sequence). This CDR3 contains 17 residues. The CDR3, as DNA: TGCAGTGCTAGAGATGAGGTGCGGACGACGAACACCGGGGAGCTGTTTTTT. Protein product: CSARDEVRTTNTGELFF.

The chain is built from TRBV10-3 and TRBJ2-3; D remains ambiguous. The CDR3 runs to 14 residues. Germline CDR1 ENHRY, CDR2 SYGVKD. Trimming cost V 7 bases and J 3 bases, with 14 bases left between them. CDR3: CAITPGLQTDTQYF. The CDR3 DNA reads TGTGCCATCACCCCCGGCTTACAGACAGATACGCAGTATTTT.

This clonotype came up many times. The V gene is TRBV7-8, the J gene TRBJ2-7; 7 positions match TRBD1. Germline V lookup: CDR1 SGHVS, CDR2 FQNEAQ. V lost 6 bases and J lost 5; bases outside the gene matches: 4. The CDR3 is made up of 12 amino acids. The CDR3, as DNA: TGTGCCAGCAGAAAGGGACAGAACGAGCAGTACTTC. Its protein product is CASRKGQNEQYF.

In its sample, this clonotype was seen many times. The chain employs TRBV3-1 and TRBJ1-6, with TRBD1 matching over 7 bases. The CDR3 spans 15 residues. The V gene end was trimmed by 1 base and the J gene end by 13 bases; junction bases not matched to a gene: 10. Germline assignment: CDR1 LGHDT and CDR2 YNNKEL (reference sequence). This CDR3 is CASSQVSETGPPLHF. The CDR3 DNA is TGTGCCAGCAGCCAAGTCTCAGAGACAGGGCCTCCCCTCCACTTT.

This clonotype was seen only a few times. The V call is TRBV5-1, the J call TRBJ2-1; D gene uncertain. Between the trimmed V and J ends, which lost 0 bases and 5 bases, there was a span of 12 bases. This CDR3 has 15 amino acids. CDR1 and CDR2 (germline): SGHRS, YFSETQ. The CDR3 here is CASSLDPRLDNEQFF. As DNA, the CDR3 is TGCGCCAGCAGCTTGGATCCGAGGTTAGACAATGAGCAGTTCTTC.

This clonotype was found many times. The chain couples TRBV11-2 to TRBJ2-7, with D perhaps matching TRBD2 (6 bases). V was cut by 4 bases and J by 1 base, with 11 bases left in between. This CDR3 has 14 residues. Germline V gene lookup returns CDR1 SGHAT and CDR2 FQNNGV. For the CDR3, the DNA is TGTGCCAGCAGCTCGGCGGGGCAGTCCTACGAGCAGTACTTC. It encodes CASSSAGQSYEQYF.

Only a few counts were recorded for this clonotype. The gene calls are TRBV7-9 and TRBJ1-4; unclear D gene. Looked up from germline, CDR1 is SEHNR and CDR2 is FQNEAQ (reference sequence). The CDR3 runs 12 residues. V was shortened by 4 bases and J by 0 bases, with 0 bases between the two germline ends. The CDR3 region has the DNA TGTGCCAGCAGCTCAACTAATGAAAAACTGTTTTTT. Its translation: CASSSTNEKLFF.

The chain is built from TRBV19 and TRBJ1-2; possible D gene TRBD1, 5 bases. V lost 4 bases and J lost 1, with 7 bases in between. This CDR3 is 13 amino acids long. The germline CDR1 and CDR2 sequences are LNHDA and SQIVND (reference sequence). For the CDR3, the DNA is TGTGCCAGTAGTAAGGGGATTAACTATGGCTACACCTTC. Its translation: CASSKGINYGYTF.

This clonotype was picked up one time. A clone one base away is much larger, so this may be a read error. The chain uses TRBV18 and TRBJ2-5; tentative D call: TRBD1 (7 bases). The CDR3 contains 16 residues. Germline loops: CDR1 KGHSH, CDR2 LQKENI. The CDR3 loop reads CAGSPNPRGVQETQYF. The CDR3 DNA reads as TGTGCCGGCTCACCAAACCCCAGGGGGGTACAAGAGACCCAGTACTTC.

The chain combines TRBV27 with TRBJ1-1; D is uncertain. This CDR3 contains 15 residues. The V end lost 6 bases, the J end lost 0 bases, and 14 bases lay between the germline ends. Germline V lookup: CDR1 MNHEY, CDR2 SMNVEV (reference sequence). DNA of the CDR3: TGTGCCAGCAGCCCTGTACTGGCGATGAACACTGAAGCTTTCTTT. Translation gives CASSPVLAMNTEAFF.

This chain connects TRBV25-1 to TRBJ1-6; 8 bases align to TRBD1. This CDR3 comprises 13 residues. V trimming: 7 bases; J trimming: 10 bases; junction bases outside the gene matches: 6. In germline, CDR1 is MGHDK, CDR2 SYGVNS. The CDR3 loop reads CASKDRDQSPLHF. The CDR3 DNA reads TGTGCCAGCAAGGACAGGGACCAATCACCCCTCCACTTT.

The V call is TRBV6-1, the J call TRBJ2-2, with 8 bases matching TRBD1. The CDR3 length is 16 residues. Germline loops: CDR1 MNHNS, CDR2 SASEGT. The J segment lost 0 bases and the V segment lost 6 bases, leaving 6 bases of the junction unmatched. CDR3 nucleotides: TGTGCCAGCAGGCGACAGGGGACAGCGAACACCGGGGAGCTGTTTTTT. It specifies CASRRQGTANTGELFF.

V is TRBV5-1 and J is TRBJ2-5; a weak D match, TRBD2 (5 bases). This CDR3 is built from 15 residues. Germline V lookup: CDR1 SGHRS, CDR2 YFSETQ. V lost 0 bases to trimming and J lost 4 bases, with 13 bases between them. The CDR3 spells CASSLVVAGGETQYF. CDR3 sequence (DNA): TGCGCCAGCAGCTTGGTCGTAGCAGGAGGAGAGACCCAGTACTTC.

This clonotype has ten or more counts. The chain has TRBV12-3 or TRBV12-4 and TRBJ1-5; 9 bases map to TRBD1. The CDR3 is 16 residues long. J gave up 2 bases and V 4 bases, and 6 bases lay outside the gene matches. The CDR3 loop reads CASSSSDRGGNQPQHF. As DNA, the CDR3 is TGTGCCAGCAGTTCCTCGGACAGGGGAGGCAATCAGCCCCAGCATTTT.

This clonotype was found many times. The V gene is TRBV6-2 or TRBV6-3, the J gene TRBJ1-5; 12 bases fit TRBD1. Trimming removed 0 bases from V and 6 bases from J; junction bases left unmatched: 9. The V gene's germline CDR1 is MNHEY and CDR2 SVGEGT. There are 18 residues in the CDR3. CDR3 coding DNA: TGTGCCAGCAGTTACTCGATGGGACAGGGGGCGGGTGGTCAGCCCCAGCATTTT. Protein: CASSYSMGQGAGGQPQHF.

This CDR3 is CASSWTSGPYNSPLHF. CDR3 coding DNA: TGTGCCAGCAGCTGGACATCAGGTCCCTATAATTCACCCCTCCACTTT. The rearrangement joins TRBV6-1 to TRBJ1-6, with D possibly being TRBD1 (5 bases). This CDR3 spans 16 amino acids. Germline assignment: CDR1 MNHNS and CDR2 SASEGT. Trimming pared 6 bases from V and 2 bases from J, leaving 14 bases between.

This clonotype has just a few counts. The rearrangement joins TRBV10-2 to TRBJ1-1; D unclear. Germline V gives CDR1 WSHSY, CDR2 SAAADI. Trimming took off 3 bases at V and 3 bases at J, with 8 bases between the two ends. CDR3 size: 13 residues. CDR3 DNA sequence: TGCGCCAGCAGTGATGAGGAGGACACTGAAGCTTTCTTT. Translated, it gives CASSDEEDTEAFF.

J is TRBJ1-1 and V is TRBV5-1; D unresolved. The V gene's germline CDR1 is SGHRS and CDR2 YFSETQ. Trimming left V 5 bases short and J 5 bases short, with 7 bases between. The CDR3 has 11 amino acids. In DNA form, the CDR3 reads TGCGCCAGCAGGTCCGGTACTGAAGCTTTCTTT. It codes for CASRSGTEAFF.

A few counts support this clonotype. V gene TRBV30 combines with J gene TRBJ2-3; 9 nucleotides line up with TRBD2. The CDR3 covers 16 residues. Trimming took 0 bases from V and 3 from J; bases not matched to a gene: 7. In germline, CDR1 is GTSNPN, CDR2 SVGIG (reference sequence). The CDR3, as DNA: TGTGCCTGGAGTGTACCCATACTAGCGGGTACAGATACGCAGTATTTT. This gives the protein CAWSVPILAGTDTQYF.

This clonotype was observed a few times. The chain is built from TRBV9 and TRBJ2-5; possibly TRBD1 or TRBD2 for D (5 bases each). The CDR3 has 15 amino acids. With 2 bases removed from V and 2 bases from J, the gap between germline ends came to 13 bases. Germline CDR1 reads SGDLS; CDR2 reads YYNGEE. The DNA of the CDR3 is TGTGCCAGCAGCGTCGGCCCGGGGCAACAAGAGACCCAGTACTTC. Protein: CASSVGPGQQETQYF.

This clonotype occurred many times. The rearrangement joins TRBV7-8 to TRBJ1-2; the D gene is possibly TRBD1 (5 bases). This CDR3 has 14 residues. Between the trimmed V and J ends, which lost 5 bases and 4 bases, there was a span of 14 bases. Germline assignment: CDR1 SGHVS and CDR2 FQNEAQ. The CDR3, as DNA: TGTGCCAGCAGCGTAGGATTACAGGTCTATGGCTACACCTTC. Protein: CASSVGLQVYGYTF.